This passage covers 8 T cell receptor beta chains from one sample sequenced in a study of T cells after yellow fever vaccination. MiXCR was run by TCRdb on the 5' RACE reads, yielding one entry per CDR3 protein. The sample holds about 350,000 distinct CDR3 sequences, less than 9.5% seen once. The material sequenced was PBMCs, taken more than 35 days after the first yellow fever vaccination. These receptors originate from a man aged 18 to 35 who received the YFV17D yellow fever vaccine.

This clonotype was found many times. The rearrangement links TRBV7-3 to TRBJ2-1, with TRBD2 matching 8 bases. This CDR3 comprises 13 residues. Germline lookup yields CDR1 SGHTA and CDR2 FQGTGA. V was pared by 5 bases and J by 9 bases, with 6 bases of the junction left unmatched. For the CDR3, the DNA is TGTGCCAGCAGCCCCGGGACTAGGAGTGAGCAGTTCTTC. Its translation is CASSPGTRSEQFF.

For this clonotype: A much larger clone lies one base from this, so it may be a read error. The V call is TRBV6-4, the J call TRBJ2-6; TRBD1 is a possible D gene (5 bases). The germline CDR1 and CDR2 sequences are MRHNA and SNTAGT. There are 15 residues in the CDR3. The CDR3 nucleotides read TGTGCCAGCAGTGACTCCAGCTCTGGGGCCAACGTCCCGACTTTC. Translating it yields CASSDSSSGANVPTF.

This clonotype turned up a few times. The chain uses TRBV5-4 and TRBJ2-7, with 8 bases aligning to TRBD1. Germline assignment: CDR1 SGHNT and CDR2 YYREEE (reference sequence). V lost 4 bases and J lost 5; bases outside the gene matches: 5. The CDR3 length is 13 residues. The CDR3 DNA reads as TGTGCCAGCAGCCTGACAGGGGCAGACGAGCAGTACTTC. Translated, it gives CASSLTGADEQYF.

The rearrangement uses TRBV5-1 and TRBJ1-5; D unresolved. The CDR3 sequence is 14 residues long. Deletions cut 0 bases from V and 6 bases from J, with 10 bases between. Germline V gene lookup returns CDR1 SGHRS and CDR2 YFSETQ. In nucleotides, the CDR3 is TGCGCCAGCAGCTTGGACGGGGAGAGTCAGCCCCAGCATTTT. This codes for CASSLDGESQPQHF.

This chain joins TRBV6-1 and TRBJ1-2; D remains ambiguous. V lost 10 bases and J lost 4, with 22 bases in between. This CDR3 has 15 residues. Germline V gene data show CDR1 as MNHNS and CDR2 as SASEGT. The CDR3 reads CATQPSGQSSYGYTF. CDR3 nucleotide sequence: TGTGCCACACAACCCTCCGGGCAATCATCCTATGGCTACACCTTC.

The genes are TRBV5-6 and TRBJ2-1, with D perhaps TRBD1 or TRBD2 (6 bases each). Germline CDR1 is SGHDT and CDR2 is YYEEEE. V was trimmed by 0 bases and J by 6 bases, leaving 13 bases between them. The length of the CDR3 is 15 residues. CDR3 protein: CASSLVRGRRNEQFF. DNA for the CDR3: TGTGCCAGCAGCTTGGTTCGGGGGCGACGCAATGAGCAGTTCTTC. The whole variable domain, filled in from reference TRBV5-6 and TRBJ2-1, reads DAGVTQSPTHLIKTRGQQVTLRCSPKSGHDTVSWYQQALGQGPQFIFQYYEEEERQRGNFPDRFSGHQFPNYSSELNVNALLLGDSALYLCASSLVRGRRNEQFFGPGTRLTVL.

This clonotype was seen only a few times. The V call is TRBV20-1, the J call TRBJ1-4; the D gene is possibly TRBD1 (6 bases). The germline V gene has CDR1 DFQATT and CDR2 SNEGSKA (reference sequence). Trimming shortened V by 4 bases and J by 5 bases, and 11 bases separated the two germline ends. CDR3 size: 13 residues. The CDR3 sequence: CSATDRLNEKLFF. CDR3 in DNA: TGCAGTGCTACAGACAGGCTAAATGAAAAACTGTTTTTT.

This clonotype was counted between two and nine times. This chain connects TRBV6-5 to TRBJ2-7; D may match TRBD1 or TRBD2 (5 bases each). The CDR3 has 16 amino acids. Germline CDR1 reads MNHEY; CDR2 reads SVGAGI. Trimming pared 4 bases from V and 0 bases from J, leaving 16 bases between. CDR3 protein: CASSSGTGTDSYEQYV. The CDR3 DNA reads TGTGCCAGCAGTTCAGGGACCGGGACGGACTCCTACGAGCAGTACGTC.